Listed below are T cell receptor beta chains from one sample, sequenced in a study of post-analysis software for immune sequencing data. MiXCR was run by TCRdb on the PCR reads, yielding one entry per CDR3 protein. Of roughly 400,000 distinct CDR3 sequences listed, 35% to 45% are singletons. Sequenced: blood. The receptors come from a girl aged 2-15 years with multiple sclerosis. Both conserved end residues are part of each CDR3. The D gene is left open where the match is weak. Clone size appears in some rows only: once, few, many, or a class for an expanded clone.

>few|TRBD1|TRBJ1-4|TRBV29-1
CSVEWLTGRSTNEKLFF
TGCAGCGTTGAATGGTTGACAGGGCGATCAACTAATGAAAAACTGTTTTTT
>NA|TRBD1|TRBJ1-1|TRBV7-9
CTSSPWTGWDTEAFF
TGTACCAGCAGCCCATGGACAGGGTGGGACACTGAAGCTTTCTTT
>NA|NA|TRBJ2-6|TRBV4-1
CASSQVPGWSLHFGNGTNVLTF
NA
>NA|NA|TRBJ2-1|TRBV25-1
CASRDSRRYSEQFF
TGTGCCAGCCGGGACTCAAGGCGCTACAGTGAGCAGTTCTTC
>NA|NA|TRBJ2-3|TRBV20-1
CSAKRGGDTQYF
TGCAGTGCTAAAAGGGGGGGAGATACGCAGTATTTT
>NA|TRBD2|TRBJ2-1|TRBV5-1
CASSPLAEYNEQFF
TGCGCCAGCAGCCCCCTAGCGGAATACAATGAGCAGTTCTTC
>NA|NA|TRBJ1-2|TRBV29-1
CSVEDTYGCTF
TGCAGCGTTGAAGACACCTATGGCTGCACCTTC
>NA|TRBD1|TRBJ2-1|TRBV20-1
CSARPLRDRSYNEQFF
TGCAGTGCTAGACCTCTCCGGGACAGGTCATACAATGAGCAGTTCTTC
>few|TRBD1|TRBJ2-7|TRBV7-3
CASSLTQGARYEQYF
TGTGCCAGCAGCTTAACGCAGGGGGCACGTTACGAGCAGTACTTC
>NA|NA|TRBJ2-2|TRBV3-1
CASSHYGQGGGELFF
TGTGCCAGCAGCCATTACGGCCAGGGGGGCGGGGAGCTGTTTTTT
>few|TRBD2|TRBJ2-1|TRBV5-1
CASSPQPSTSGPYNEQFF
TGCGCCAGCAGCCCGCAACCCTCAACTAGCGGACCCTACAATGAGCAGTTCTTC
>few|NA|TRBJ2-7|TRBV5-1
CASSLGTEYEQYF
TGCGCCAGCAGCTTGGGGACAGAATACGAGCAGTACTTC
>many|TRBD2|TRBJ2-2|TRBV4-3
CASSQRASGIGNTGELFF
TGCGCCAGCAGCCAACGGGCTAGCGGGATCGGGAACACCGGGGAGCTGTTTTTT
>NA|TRBD1|TRBJ1-5|TRBV20-1
CSASIGTVNQPQHF
TGCAGTGCTTCCATCGGGACAGTAAATCAGCCCCAGCATTTT
>NA|NA|TRBJ1-2|TRBV6-5
CASRPTGIPFHGYTF
TGTGCCAGCAGACCCACAGGGATCCCCTTCCACGGCTACACCTTC
>NA|NA|TRBJ2-4|TRBV28
CASSLGGGAAKNIQYF
TGTGCCAGCAGTTTAGGTGGGGGGGCGGCCAAAAACATTCAGTACTTC
>NA|NA|TRBJ2-3|TRBV30
CAWIGPLATDTQYF
TGTGCCTGGATCGGACCCCTAGCAACAGATACGCAGTATTTT
>once|TRBD1|TRBJ2-7|TRBV5-4
CASSLDRGRSGNEQYF
TGTGCCAGCAGCTTGGACAGGGGGCGGTCTGGGAATGAGCAGTACTTC
>NA|TRBD1|TRBJ2-7|TRBV7-6
CASNLRGFWTGFNEQYF
TGTGCCAGCAACTTAAGAGGGTTTTGGACAGGGTTCAACGAGCAGTACTTC
>NA|TRBD1|TRBJ2-5|TRBV20-1
CSARSGGETQYF
TGCAGTGCTAGATCAGGGGGCGAGACCCAGTACTTC
>NA|NA|TRBJ2-7|TRBV5-1
CASSLSPGPYEQYF
TGCGCCAGCAGCTTGAGTCCGGGCCCCTACGAGCAGTACTTC